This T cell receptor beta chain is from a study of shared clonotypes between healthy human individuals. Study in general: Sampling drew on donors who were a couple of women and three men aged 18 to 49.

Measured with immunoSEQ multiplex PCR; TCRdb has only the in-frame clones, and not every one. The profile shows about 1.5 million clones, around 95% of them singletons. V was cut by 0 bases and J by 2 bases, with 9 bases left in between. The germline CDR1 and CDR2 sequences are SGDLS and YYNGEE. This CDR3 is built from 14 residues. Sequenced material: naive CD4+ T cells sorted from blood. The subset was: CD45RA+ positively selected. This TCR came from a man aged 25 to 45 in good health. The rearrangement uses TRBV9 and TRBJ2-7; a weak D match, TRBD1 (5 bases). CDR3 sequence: CASSVVDSTYEQYF. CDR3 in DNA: TGTGCCAGCAGCGTAGTAGACAGCACCTACGAGCAGTACTTC.